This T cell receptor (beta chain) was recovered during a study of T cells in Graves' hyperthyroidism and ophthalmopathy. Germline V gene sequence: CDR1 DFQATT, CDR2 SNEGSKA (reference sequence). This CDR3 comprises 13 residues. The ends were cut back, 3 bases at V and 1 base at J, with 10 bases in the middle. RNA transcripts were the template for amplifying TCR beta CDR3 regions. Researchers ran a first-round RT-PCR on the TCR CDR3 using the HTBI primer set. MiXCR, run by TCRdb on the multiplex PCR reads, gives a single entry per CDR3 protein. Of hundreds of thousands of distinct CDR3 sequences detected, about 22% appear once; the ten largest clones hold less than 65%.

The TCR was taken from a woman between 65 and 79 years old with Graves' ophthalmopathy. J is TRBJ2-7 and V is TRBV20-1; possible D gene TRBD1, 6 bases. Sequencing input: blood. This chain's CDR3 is CSARGHQSYEQYF. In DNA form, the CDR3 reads TGCAGTGCTAGGGGACACCAATCCTACGAGCAGTACTTC.